This T cell receptor beta chain was retrieved from a study of CD8+CD57+ T cells in acquired aplastic anemia. All sequencing subjects had displayed CD8+CD57+ cell expansion on flow cytometry. The germline CDR1 and CDR2 sequences are MNHEY and SVGEGT. Trimming stripped 2 bases from V and 2 bases from J, with 4 bases between. The CDR3 consists of 12 residues. CDR3 and TCR beta VDJ profiling relied on genomic DNA as the template. TCRdb redid the calling of the reads with MiXCR, one entry per CDR3 protein. This table has 89,000 or so distinct CDR3 sequences, 55% to 80% appearing once. Specimen: sorted CD4+, CD8+, or CD8+CD57+ T cells (not recorded which) from PBMCs. The TCR sequence derives from a human donor with aplastic anemia. V is TRBV6-2 or TRBV6-3 and J is TRBJ2-7, with D unresolved. The CDR3 DNA follows: TGTGCCAGCAGTTACGACGCCTACGAGCAGTACTTC. Translated, it gives CASSYDAYEQYF.